The 10 T cell receptor beta chains given below trace back to one sample, sequenced in a study of T cells in tuberculosis. Sample time point: new active TB diagnosis, blood taken before or within 7 days of starting treatment. Produced via immunoSEQ multiplex PCR; TCRdb's table is partial and in-frame only. The data contain tens of thousands of clones, 70% to 90% of them seen just once; the ten biggest clones take up under 15%. Sequenced here: PBMCs, sampled at tuberculosis diagnosis. These receptors were collected from an adult with tuberculosis.

The chain joins TRBV7-2 to TRBJ2-4; TRBD2 is a possible D gene (5 bases). This CDR3 has 14 residues. Trimming took off 1 base at V and 7 bases at J, with 11 bases between the two ends. Germline V gene lookup returns CDR1 SGHTA and CDR2 FQGNSA. In DNA, the CDR3 is TGTGCCAGCAGCTTAGGGGTTAGCGCGAACATTCAGTACTTC. Translating gives CASSLGVSANIQYF.

The chain combines TRBV7-2 with TRBJ1-5; a weak D match, TRBD1 (5 bases). This CDR3 is built from 14 residues. V lost 11 bases to trimming and J lost 3 bases, with 17 bases between them. Germline-derived CDR1 and CDR2 are SGHTA and FQGNSA. The CDR3 nucleotides are TGTGCCGTTGTTTCGGGGGACTACAATCAGCCCCAGCATTTT. Translated, it gives CAVVSGDYNQPQHF.

The chain couples TRBV2 to TRBJ2-7, with a possible D match to TRBD2 (6 bases). CDR1 and CDR2 (germline): SNHLY, FYNNEI. The CDR3 is 15 residues long. The V end was cut by 6 bases, the J end by 6 bases, with 21 bases between. CDR3 in DNA: TGTGCCAGCAGGGACCGACTAGTCCGCGATCCCGAGCAGTACTTC. Translating gives CASRDRLVRDPEQYF.

The chain is built from TRBV28 and TRBJ1-2; 10 nucleotides agree with TRBD1. The V gene's germline CDR1 is MDHEN and CDR2 SYDVKM. The CDR3 covers 14 residues. V shed 8 bases, J shed 2 bases, and the junction held 5 bases outside the gene matches. This chain's CDR3 is CASSWDRGNYGYTF. The DNA for the CDR3 is TGTGCCAGCTCCTGGGACAGGGGAAACTATGGCTACACCTTC.

This clone was seen once. This rearrangement joins TRBV9 to TRBJ1-1; 8 bases align to TRBD1. Germline assignment: CDR1 SGDLS and CDR2 YYNGEE. V lost 4 bases, J lost 5 bases, and 7 bases stayed unmatched. The CDR3 spans 14 residues. CDR3 residues: CASSSRGRITEAFF. The CDR3 nucleotides are TGTGCCAGCAGCTCCAGGGGGCGCATAACTGAAGCTTTCTTT.

The rearrangement joins TRBV7-2 to TRBJ2-2, with D perhaps TRBD2 (6 bases). V dropped 5 bases and J dropped 8 bases, with 24 bases sitting between them. The CDR3 extends over 17 amino acids. Germline CDR1 and CDR2: SGHTA and FQGNSA. CDR3 nucleotide sequence: TGTGCCAGCAGCATACAGATCGGGAGTTTTGTGGGTGGGGAGCTGTTTTTT. This sequence encodes CASSIQIGSFVGGELFF. Full variable domain (missing parts from reference TRBV7-2 and TRBJ2-2): GAGVSQSPSNKVTEKGKDVELRCDPISGHTALYWYRQSLGQGLEFLIYFQGNSAPDKSGLPSDRFSAERTGGSVSTLTIQRTQQEDSAVYLCASSIQIGSFVGGELFFGEGSRLTVL.

This chain joins TRBV19 and TRBJ1-1; 11 positions agree with TRBD1. The CDR3 runs to 13 residues. J gave up 6 bases and V 6 bases, and 3 bases lay outside the gene matches. Germline-derived CDR1 and CDR2 are LNHDA and SQIVND (reference sequence). DNA of the CDR3: TGTGCCAGTAGATGGGACAGGGGGGCTGAAGCTTTCTTT. It encodes CASRWDRGAEAFF.

V and J are TRBV2 and TRBJ1-3; the D gene is possibly TRBD1 (6 bases). V was pared by 8 bases and J by 0 bases, with 8 bases between. The CDR3 runs to 13 residues. From germline, CDR1 is SNHLY and CDR2 FYNNEI. The chain's CDR3 is CASQGISGNTIYF. CDR3 nucleotide sequence: TGTGCCAGCCAGGGGATCTCTGGAAACACCATATATTTT.

V gene TRBV11-2 combines with J gene TRBJ1-2; D not certain. V was shortened by 6 bases and J by 8 bases, with 10 bases between the two germline ends. CDR3 length: 11 residues. Germline CDR1 and CDR2: SGHAT and FQNNGV. The CDR3 coding sequence is TGTGCCAGCAGTAGCTCCGGGGGCTACACCTTC. Its translation is CASSSSGGYTF.

This chain links TRBV6-6 with TRBJ2-1, with a tentative D call TRBD1 (6 bases). V was shortened by 4 bases and J by 8 bases, with 9 bases between the two germline ends. The CDR3 runs 12 residues. Germline CDR1 is MNHNY and CDR2 is SVGAGI (reference sequence). CDR3 coding DNA: TGTGCCAGCAGTTCCTCAGGGGATGAGCAGTTCTTC. Amino acids: CASSSSGDEQFF.